The following is a T cell receptor (beta chain) sequence with its context. Trimming took 0 bases from V and 12 from J; bases not matched to a gene: 17. Germline lookup yields CDR1 LGHNA and CDR2 YSLEER. This CDR3 is 17 amino acids long. The data belong to a study of OX40 agonist ivuxolimab in advanced cancers. Some clones are missing from TCRdb's copy, which holds only in-frame ones; the method was immunoSEQ multiplex PCR. This sample has 40,000 to 50,000 clones, with roughly 90% found just once. The rearrangement joins TRBV4-3 to TRBJ2-1; 7 positions agree with TRBD1. This receptor was identified in an adult with an advanced solid tumor such as melanoma, head and neck, liver or kidney cancer. Sequenced material: CD4+ or CD8+ T cells sorted from blood, taken in a trial of the OX40 agonist ivuxolimab. The DNA for the CDR3 is TGCGCCAGCAGCCAAGATGGCAGGACAGGCCCCCATCTTGGGCAGTTCTTC. It is translated as CASSQDGRTGPHLGQFF.